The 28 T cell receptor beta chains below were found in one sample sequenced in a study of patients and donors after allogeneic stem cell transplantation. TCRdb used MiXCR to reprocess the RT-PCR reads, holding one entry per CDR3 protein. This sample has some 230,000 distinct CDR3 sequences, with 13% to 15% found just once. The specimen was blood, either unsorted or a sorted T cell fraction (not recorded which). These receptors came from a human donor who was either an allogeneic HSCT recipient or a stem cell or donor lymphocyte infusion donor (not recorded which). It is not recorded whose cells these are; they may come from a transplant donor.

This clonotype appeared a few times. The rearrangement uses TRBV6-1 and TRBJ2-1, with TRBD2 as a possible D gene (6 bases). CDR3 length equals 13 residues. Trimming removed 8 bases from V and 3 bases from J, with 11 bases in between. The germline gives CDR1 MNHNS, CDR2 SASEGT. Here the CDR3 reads CASQLAGYNEQFF. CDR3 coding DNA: TGTGCCAGCCAACTAGCTGGCTACAATGAGCAGTTCTTC.

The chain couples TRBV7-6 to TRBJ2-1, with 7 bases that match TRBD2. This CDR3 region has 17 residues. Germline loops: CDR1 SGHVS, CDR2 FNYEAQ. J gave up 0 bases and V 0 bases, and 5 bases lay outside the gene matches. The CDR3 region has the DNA TGTGCCAGCAGCTTAGCTAACGGGGGGTTCTCCTACAATGAGCAGTTCTTC. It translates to CASSLANGGFSYNEQFF.

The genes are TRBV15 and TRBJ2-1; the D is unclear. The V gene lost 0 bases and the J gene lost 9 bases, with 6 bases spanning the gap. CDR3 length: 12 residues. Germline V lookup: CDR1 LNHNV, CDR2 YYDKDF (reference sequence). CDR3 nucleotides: TGTGCCACCAGCAGAGATCGAGTTGAGCAGTTCTTC. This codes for CATSRDRVEQFF.

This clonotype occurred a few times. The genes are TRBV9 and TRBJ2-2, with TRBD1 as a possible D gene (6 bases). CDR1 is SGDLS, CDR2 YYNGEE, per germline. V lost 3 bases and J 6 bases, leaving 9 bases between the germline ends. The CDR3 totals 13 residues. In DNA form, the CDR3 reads TGTGCCAGCAGCGCCAGGGGTTCCGGGGAGCTGTTTTTT. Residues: CASSARGSGELFF. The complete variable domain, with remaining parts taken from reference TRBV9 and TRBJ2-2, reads DSGVTQTPKHLITATGQRVTLRCSPRSGDLSVYWYQQSLDQGLQFLIQYYNGEERAKGNILERFSAQQFPDLHSELNLSSLELGDSALYFCASSARGSGELFFGEGSRLTVL.

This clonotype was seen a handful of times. CDR3 DNA: TGTGCCAGCAGCGGGGTTTACGGGGCCAACGTCCTGACTTTC. Its protein is CASSGVYGANVLTF. The chain links TRBV9 to TRBJ2-6; D gene unclear. Trimming stripped 3 bases from V and 4 bases from J, with 8 bases between. This CDR3 comprises 14 residues. Germline CDR1 is SGDLS and CDR2 is YYNGEE.

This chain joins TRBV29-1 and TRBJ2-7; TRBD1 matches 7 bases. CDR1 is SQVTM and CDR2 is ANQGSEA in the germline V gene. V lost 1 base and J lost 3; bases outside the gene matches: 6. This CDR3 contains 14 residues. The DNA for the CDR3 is TGCAGCGTTGAAGTCGGGACAGACGGCTACGAGCAGTACTTC. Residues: CSVEVGTDGYEQYF.

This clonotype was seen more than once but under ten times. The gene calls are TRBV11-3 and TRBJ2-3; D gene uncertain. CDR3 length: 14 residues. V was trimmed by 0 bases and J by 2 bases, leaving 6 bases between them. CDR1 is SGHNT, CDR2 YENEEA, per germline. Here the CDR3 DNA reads TGTGCCAGCAGCTTAGATCTTTACACAGATACGCAGTATTTT. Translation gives CASSLDLYTDTQYF. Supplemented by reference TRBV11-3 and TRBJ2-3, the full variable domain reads EAGVVQSPRYKIIEKKQPVAFWCNPISGHNTLYWYLQNLGQGPELLIRYENEEAVDDSQLPKDRFSAERLKGVDSTLKIQPAELGDSAVYLCASSLDLYTDTQYFGPGTRLTVL.

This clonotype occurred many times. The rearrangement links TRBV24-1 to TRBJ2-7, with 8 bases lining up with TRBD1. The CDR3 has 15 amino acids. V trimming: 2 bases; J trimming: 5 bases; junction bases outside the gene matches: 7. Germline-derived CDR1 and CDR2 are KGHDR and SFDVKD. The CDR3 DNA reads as TGTGCCACCAGTGATTCGGGGCAGGGGGCGGACGAGCAGTACTTC. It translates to CATSDSGQGADEQYF.

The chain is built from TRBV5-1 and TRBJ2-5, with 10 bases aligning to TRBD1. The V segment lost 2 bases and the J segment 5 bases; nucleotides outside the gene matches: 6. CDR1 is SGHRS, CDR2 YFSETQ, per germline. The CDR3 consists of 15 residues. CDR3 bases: TGCGCCAGCAGCTTACGACAGGGGGCGCGGGAGACCCAGTACTTC. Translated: CASSLRQGARETQYF.

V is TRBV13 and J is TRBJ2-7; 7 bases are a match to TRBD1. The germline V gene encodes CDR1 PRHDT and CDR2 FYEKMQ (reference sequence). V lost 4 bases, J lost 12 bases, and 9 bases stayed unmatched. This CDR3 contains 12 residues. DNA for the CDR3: TGTGCCAGCAGCTCCACAACAGGGGCGCGGTACTTC. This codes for CASSSTTGARYF.

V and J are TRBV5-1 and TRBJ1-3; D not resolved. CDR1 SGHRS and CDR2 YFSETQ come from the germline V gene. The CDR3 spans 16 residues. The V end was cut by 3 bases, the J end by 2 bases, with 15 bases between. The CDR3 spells CASSSYEELTGNTIYF. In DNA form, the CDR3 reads TGCGCCAGCAGCTCGTACGAGGAGTTGACTGGAAACACCATATATTTT.

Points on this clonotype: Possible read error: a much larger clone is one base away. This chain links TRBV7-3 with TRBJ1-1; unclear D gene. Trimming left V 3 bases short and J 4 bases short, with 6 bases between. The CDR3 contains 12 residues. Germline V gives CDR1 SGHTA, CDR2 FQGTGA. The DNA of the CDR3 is TGTGCCAGCAGCTTGGCTGGCACTGAAGCTTTCTTT. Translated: CASSLAGTEAFF.

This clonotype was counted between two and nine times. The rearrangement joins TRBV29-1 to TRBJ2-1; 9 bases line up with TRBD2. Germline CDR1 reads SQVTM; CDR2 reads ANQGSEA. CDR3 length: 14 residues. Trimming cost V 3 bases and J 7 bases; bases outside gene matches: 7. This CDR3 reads CSVERGGRGNEQFF. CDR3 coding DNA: TGCAGCGTTGAGCGGGGGGGCCGGGGTAATGAGCAGTTCTTC.

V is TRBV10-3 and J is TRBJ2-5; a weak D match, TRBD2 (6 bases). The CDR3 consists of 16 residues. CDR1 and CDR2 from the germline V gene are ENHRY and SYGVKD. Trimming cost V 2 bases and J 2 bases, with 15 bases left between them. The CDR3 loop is CAISEELSGWQETQYF. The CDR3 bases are TGTGCCATCAGTGAGGAACTGAGCGGGTGGCAAGAGACCCAGTACTTC.

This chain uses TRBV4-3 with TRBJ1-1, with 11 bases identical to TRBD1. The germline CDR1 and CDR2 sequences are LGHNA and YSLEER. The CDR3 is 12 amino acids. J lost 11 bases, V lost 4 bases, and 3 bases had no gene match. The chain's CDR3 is CASSRGQGAAFF. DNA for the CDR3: TGCGCCAGCAGCCGCGGACAGGGGGCGGCTTTCTTT.

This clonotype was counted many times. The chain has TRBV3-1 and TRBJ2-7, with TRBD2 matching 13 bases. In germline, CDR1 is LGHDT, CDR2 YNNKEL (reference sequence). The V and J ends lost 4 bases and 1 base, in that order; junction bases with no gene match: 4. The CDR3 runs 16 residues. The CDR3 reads CASSPRLAGGSYEQYF. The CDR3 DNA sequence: TGTGCCAGCAGCCCTCGACTAGCGGGGGGATCCTACGAGCAGTACTTC.

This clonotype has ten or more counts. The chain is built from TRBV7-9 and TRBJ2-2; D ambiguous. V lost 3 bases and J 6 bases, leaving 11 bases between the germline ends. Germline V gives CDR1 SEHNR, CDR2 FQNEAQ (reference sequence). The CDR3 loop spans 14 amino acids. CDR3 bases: TGTGCCAGCAGCTTGGGCAAGGTTGCCGGGGAGCTGTTTTTT. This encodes CASSLGKVAGELFF.

The CDR3 is CASNDRGNQPQHF. CDR3 in DNA: TGTGCCAGCAATGACAGGGGCAATCAGCCCCAGCATTTT. The V and J genes are TRBV6-1 and TRBJ1-5, with 7 nucleotides matching TRBD1. After removal of 7 bases from V and 2 bases from J, the junction contained 2 bases not matched to a gene. Germline values: CDR1 MNHNS, CDR2 SASEGT. The CDR3 is made up of 13 amino acids.

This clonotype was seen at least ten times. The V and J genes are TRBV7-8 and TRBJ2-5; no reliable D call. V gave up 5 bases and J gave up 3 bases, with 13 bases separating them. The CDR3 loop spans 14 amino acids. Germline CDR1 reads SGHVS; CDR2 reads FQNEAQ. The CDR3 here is CASSPTTIKETQYF. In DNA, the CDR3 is TGTGCCAGCAGCCCTACGACAATCAAAGAGACCCAGTACTTC.

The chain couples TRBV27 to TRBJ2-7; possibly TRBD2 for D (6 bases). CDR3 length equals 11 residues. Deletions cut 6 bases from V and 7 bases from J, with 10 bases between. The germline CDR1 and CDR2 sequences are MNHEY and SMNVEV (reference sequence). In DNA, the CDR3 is TGTGCCAGCAGCCGCGCGGGGGAGCAGTACTTC. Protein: CASSRAGEQYF.

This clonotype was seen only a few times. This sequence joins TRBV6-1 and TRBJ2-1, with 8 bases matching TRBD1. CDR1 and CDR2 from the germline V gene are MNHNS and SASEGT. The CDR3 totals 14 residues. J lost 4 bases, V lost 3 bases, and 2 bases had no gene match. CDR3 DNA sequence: TGTGCCAGCAGTGACGACAGGGGTTACAATGAGCAGTTCTTC. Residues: CASSDDRGYNEQFF.

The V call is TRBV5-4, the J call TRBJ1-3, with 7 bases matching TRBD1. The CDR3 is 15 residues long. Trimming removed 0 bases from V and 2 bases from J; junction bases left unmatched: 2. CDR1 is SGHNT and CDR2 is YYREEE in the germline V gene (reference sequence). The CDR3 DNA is TGTGCCAGCAGCTTGGGTGGGACAGCTGGAAACACCATATATTTT. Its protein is CASSLGGTAGNTIYF.

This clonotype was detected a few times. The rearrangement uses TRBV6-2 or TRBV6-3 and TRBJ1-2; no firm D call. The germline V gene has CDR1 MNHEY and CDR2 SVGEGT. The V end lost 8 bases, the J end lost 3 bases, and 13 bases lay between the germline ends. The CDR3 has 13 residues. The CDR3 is CASQFNRYYGYTF. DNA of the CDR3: TGTGCCAGCCAATTCAATCGGTACTATGGCTACACCTTC.

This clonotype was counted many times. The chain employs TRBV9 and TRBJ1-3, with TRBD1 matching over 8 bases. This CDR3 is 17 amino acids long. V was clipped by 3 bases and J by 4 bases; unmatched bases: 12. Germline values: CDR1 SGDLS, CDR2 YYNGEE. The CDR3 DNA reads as TGTGCCAGCAGCGCCATGGTCGGACAGGGATCGGGAAACACCATATATTTT. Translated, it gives CASSAMVGQGSGNTIYF.

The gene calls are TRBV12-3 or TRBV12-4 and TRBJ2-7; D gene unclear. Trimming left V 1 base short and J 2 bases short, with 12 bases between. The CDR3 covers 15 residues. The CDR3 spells CASSLEAASTYEQYF. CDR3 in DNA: TGTGCCAGCAGTTTAGAGGCGGCCAGCACCTACGAGCAGTACTTC.

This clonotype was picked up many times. The CDR3 protein is CSARQATGFNTEAFF. For the CDR3, the DNA is TGCAGTGCTAGGCAAGCAACAGGGTTCAACACTGAAGCTTTCTTT. The chain is built from TRBV20-1 and TRBJ1-1; tentative D call: TRBD1 (6 bases). V was pared by 3 bases and J by 2 bases, with 16 bases between. CDR1 and CDR2 from the germline V gene are DFQATT and SNEGSKA (reference sequence). CDR3 length equals 15 residues.

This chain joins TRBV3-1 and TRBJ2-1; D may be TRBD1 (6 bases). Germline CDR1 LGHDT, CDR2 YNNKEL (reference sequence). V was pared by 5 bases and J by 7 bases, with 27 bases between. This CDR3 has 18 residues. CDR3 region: CASSALIRGQGDWNEQFF. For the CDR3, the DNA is TGTGCCAGCAGCGCCCTAATACGGGGACAAGGGGATTGGAATGAGCAGTTCTTC.

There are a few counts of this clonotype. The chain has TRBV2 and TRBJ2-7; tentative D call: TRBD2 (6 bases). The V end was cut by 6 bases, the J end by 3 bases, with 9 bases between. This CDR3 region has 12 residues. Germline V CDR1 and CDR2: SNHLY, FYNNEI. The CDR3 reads CASRVTSYEQYF. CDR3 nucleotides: TGTGCCAGCAGGGTGACTAGCTACGAGCAGTACTTC.